This TCR beta chain is drawn from a study of a mutant IDH1 vaccine in newly diagnosed glioma. Profiling relied on immunoSEQ multiplex PCR, and the TCRdb table lists in-frame clones only, not all of them. This sample has about 38,000 clones, with roughly 92% found just once. Trimming pared 3 bases from V and 0 bases from J, leaving 9 bases between. Germline CDR1 is SEHNR and CDR2 is FQNEAQ (reference sequence). CDR3 length equals 15 residues. Described time point: baseline, week 1 (first vaccination visit). Treatment described: pre-vaccination baseline after standard-of-care therapy. Newly diagnosed WHO grade 3 or 4 IDH1-mutant, ATRX-lost astrocytomas were identified in the donors.

The chain uses TRBV7-9 and TRBJ2-1, with D unresolved. The clonotype was recovered from a man between 18 and 35 years old with glioma. Specimen: PBMCs, collected from a glioma patient treated with radiotherapy, temozolomide or both. The CDR3 nucleotides are TGTGCCAGCAGCTTCGTTCTGAGCTCCTACAATGAGCAGTTCTTC. Its protein is CASSFVLSSYNEQFF.